This T cell receptor (beta chain) appears in the sequencing data of a study of blood T cell repertoires in COVID-19. The overall study: Sources were T cells, B-cell-depleted T cells, or PBMCs; the material itself was cDNA or gDNA.

Germline lookup yields CDR1 SGHRS and CDR2 YFSETQ. Trimming removed 5 bases from V and 4 bases from J, with 12 bases in between. The CDR3 spans 13 residues. The assay was immunoSEQ multiplex PCR, and TCRdb's table has in-frame clones only and misses some. There are over 90,000 clones in the sample; approximately 88% occur only once, and approximately 3.5% lies in the top ten. Sequenced: peripheral blood. The chain has TRBV5-1 and TRBJ1-2, with a tentative D call TRBD1 (5 bases). This receptor was taken from a woman in her sixties or seventies with acute or convalescent COVID-19. The CDR3 protein is CASSQGHGYGYTF. The CDR3 DNA reads TGCGCCAGCAGTCAAGGACATGGCTATGGCTACACCTTC.